The entry below gives a single T cell receptor (beta chain) sequence along with its context. This clonotype was detected ten times or more. Its antigen is currently not known. No per-base quality is available; no much larger clone lies one base away. The CDR3 runs 15 residues from the cysteine to the phenylalanine. CDR3 DNA is the only sequence kept; it has 45 bases, read in frame from the first base. The germline V gene (reference sequence) specifies GTSNPN as CDR1 and SVGIG as CDR2. V lost 1 base and J lost 4 bases, and the count of bases not matched to a germline gene is 5. Set within a cohort of healthcare workers in London, UK, this nested case-control study involved weekly PCR testing of nasopharyngeal swabs along with blood sampling. Between 23 and 31 March 2020, the week of the UK lockdown, healthcare workers were enrolled and then followed up weekly for as long as 16 weeks. This entry belongs to a study of early T cells in non-severe SARS-CoV-2 infection (dated by TCRdb to 2020 to 2023). For the study in its entirety: Bulk RNA from unsorted whole blood was used for TCR sequencing, so alpha and beta chains could not be paired. Overall results and qualifications from the work: Matching against VDJdb was skewed toward anti-spike CD8 responses, likely underestimated virus-specific expansions, and missed private and CD4 specificities.

Preparation of the library involved 5' RACE. TCRdb shows the sequencer as NextSeq 500. In the TCR library protocol, unique molecular identifiers were attached to individual cDNA molecules to correct for PCR bias and sequencing error. Both TCR alpha and beta chains were sequenced, and tight co-correlation was observed between alpha and beta sequence abundances in each sample. The study's processing was this. V gene, J gene and CDR3 annotation of TCR sequences was performed with Decombinator V4. TCRs were defined as expanded if a significant change between any two time points was detected under a Poisson model with p below 0.0001. TCR abundances were normalised to the total number of TCRs sequenced per sample and expressed as counts per million. MAIT TCRs were defined by TRAV1-2 paired with TRAJ12, TRAJ20 or TRAJ33, and iNKT TCRs by TRAV10 paired with TRAJ18. VDJdb, accessed 1 November 2021, was searched for CMV, EBV and SARS-CoV-2 annotated TCRs, with TCRs annotated for multiple antigens excluded. TCRdb passed the public sequencing reads through fastp at Q25 and MiXCR, retaining productive beta sequences. Identical CDR3 protein sequences are pooled into one entry, listed with their most common genes and DNA. The V and J calls follow TCRdb's processing rather than the paper's. The sample yields some 57,000 distinct CDR3 sequences; about an eighth were counted once. The ten largest clones represent 8% to 10% of the sample.

Sequencing was carried out using whole blood. The TCR was taken from an adult who was a healthcare worker with PCR-confirmed SARS-CoV-2 infection or an uninfected control (not recorded which). This sequence uses TRBV30 and TRBJ1-5; 9 junctional bases match TRBD1. The encoded CDR3 is CAWSGGTGKNQPQHF. In nucleotides, the sequence is TGTGCCTGGAGTGGGGGGACAGGGAAAAATCAGCCCCAGCATTTT.